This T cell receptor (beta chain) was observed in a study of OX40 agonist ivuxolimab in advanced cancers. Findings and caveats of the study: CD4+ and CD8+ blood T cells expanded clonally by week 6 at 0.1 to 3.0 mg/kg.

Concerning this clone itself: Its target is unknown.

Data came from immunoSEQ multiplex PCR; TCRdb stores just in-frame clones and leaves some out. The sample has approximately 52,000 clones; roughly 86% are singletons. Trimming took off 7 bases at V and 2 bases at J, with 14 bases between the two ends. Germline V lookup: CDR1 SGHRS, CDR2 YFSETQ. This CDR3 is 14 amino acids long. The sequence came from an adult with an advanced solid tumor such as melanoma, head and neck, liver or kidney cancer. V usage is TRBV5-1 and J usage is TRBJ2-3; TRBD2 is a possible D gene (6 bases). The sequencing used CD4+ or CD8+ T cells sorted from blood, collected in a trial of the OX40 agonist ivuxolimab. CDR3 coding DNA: TGCGCCAGCGCGACTAGTGGGGCCACAGATACGCAGTATTTT. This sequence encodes CASATSGATDTQYF.